The 29 T cell receptor beta chains presented below share a single source sample, sequenced in a study of cytomegalovirus exposure and HLA in healthy donors. In the PCR, 60 Vbeta and 13 Jbeta primers were used. Produced via immunoSEQ multiplex PCR; TCRdb's table is partial and in-frame only. The sample consists of 99,000 or so clones, 75% to 90% of them appearing once. The sample was PBMCs. These TCRs come from a man aged 25-45 years in good health and CMV-seropositive.

The chain couples TRBV30 to TRBJ1-5; the D gene is possibly TRBD1 (6 bases). The germline CDR1 and CDR2 sequences are GTSNPN and SVGIG (reference sequence). CDR3 length: 13 residues. V was pared by 3 bases and J by 6 bases, with 12 bases between. The CDR3 protein is CAWRGGAGQPQHF. The CDR3 nucleotides read TGTGCCTGGAGAGGGGGGGCAGGTCAGCCCCAGCATTTT.

The gene calls are TRBV28 and TRBJ1-2; D unclear. Trimming removed 11 bases at V and 6 bases at J, with 13 bases between. This CDR3 is 11 amino acids long. The germline V gene encodes CDR1 MDHEN and CDR2 SYDVKM. CDR3 in DNA: TGTGCCGCCGAGGGCCGTCATGGCTACACCTTC. Amino acid sequence: CAAEGRHGYTF.

This clone was counted a few times. V gene TRBV29-1 combines with J gene TRBJ2-6, with 8 bases matching TRBD1. Germline values: CDR1 SQVTM, CDR2 ANQGSEA. The CDR3 extends over 18 amino acids. Trimming removed 2 bases from V and 2 bases from J; junction bases left unmatched: 11. CDR3: CSVEMARTGSTGANVLTF. CDR3 bases: TGCAGCGTTGAAATGGCCCGGACAGGGAGCACTGGGGCCAACGTCCTGACTTTC.

The chain couples TRBV25-1 to TRBJ1-3, with 7 nucleotides matching TRBD1. V shed 4 bases, J shed 1 base, and the junction held 7 bases outside the gene matches. The CDR3 contains 16 residues. Germline values: CDR1 MGHDK, CDR2 SYGVNS. CDR3 sequence (DNA): TGTGCCAGCAGTGCAGGGGGAGCCCTTTCTGGAAACACCATATATTTT. Protein: CASSAGGALSGNTIYF.

V is TRBV5-8 and J is TRBJ2-5; the D gene is possibly TRBD1 (6 bases). The length of the CDR3 is 14 residues. CDR1 SGHTS and CDR2 YDEGEE come from the germline V gene. V lost 4 bases and J 0 bases, leaving 10 bases between the germline ends. The DNA for the CDR3 is TGTGCCAGCAGCCCTGGACAGTACCAAGAGACCCAGTACTTC. It specifies CASSPGQYQETQYF.

The genes are TRBV7-9 and TRBJ1-2; 7 bases map to TRBD1. The V gene end was trimmed by 6 bases and the J gene end by 7 bases; junction bases not matched to a gene: 8. Germline V gives CDR1 SEHNR, CDR2 FQNEAQ (reference sequence). The CDR3 consists of 13 residues. CDR3 region: CASRTGLAGGYTF. The CDR3 DNA follows: TGTGCCAGCAGGACAGGGCTGGCAGGTGGCTACACCTTC.

In its sample, this clone was seen once. The chain employs TRBV20-1 and TRBJ2-7; the match to TRBD1 covers 8 bases. The germline CDR1 and CDR2 sequences are DFQATT and SNEGSKA (reference sequence). The CDR3 contains 11 residues. The ends lost 4 bases at V and 6 bases at J; junction bases unmatched: 2. The CDR3 region has the DNA TGCAGTGCTACAGGGGGCGCCGAGCAGTACTTC. It encodes CSATGGAEQYF.

The gene calls are TRBV29-1 and TRBJ1-1; D gene uncertain. Germline V lookup: CDR1 SQVTM, CDR2 ANQGSEA. This CDR3 has 15 residues. Trimming stripped 3 bases from V and 3 bases from J, with 17 bases between. The DNA of the CDR3 is TGCAGCGTTGATGACCCTAAGAGGGCTGACACTGAAGCTTTCTTT. Protein product: CSVDDPKRADTEAFF.

This clone was seen once. The chain combines TRBV4-2 with TRBJ1-2; 8 bases map to TRBD1. Germline CDR1 is LGHNA and CDR2 is YNFKEQ. V was pared by 0 bases and J by 5 bases, with 5 bases of the junction left unmatched. The CDR3 has 15 amino acids. CDR3 nucleotide sequence: TGTGCCAGCAGCCAAGAAAACAGGGGGGGGTATGGCTACACCTTC. This codes for CASSQENRGGYGYTF.

This clone was detected only a few times. V gene TRBV10-3 combines with J gene TRBJ2-5, with 16 bases that match TRBD2. The junction had 15 bases not matched to a gene; V was cut back by 3 bases and J by 5 bases. Looked up from germline, CDR1 is ENHRY and CDR2 is SYGVKD. The CDR3 length is 20 residues. CDR3 region: CAISDPGTSGGGLPGETQYF. The CDR3 DNA reads as TGTGCCATCAGTGACCCCGGGACTAGCGGGGGGGGCCTTCCGGGGGAGACCCAGTACTTC.

CDR3 coding DNA: TGTGCCAGTAGTATAGGAGCTAGCGGGGGACGTGAGCAGTTCTTC. Its translation is CASSIGASGGREQFF. The J gene is TRBJ2-1, the V gene TRBV19; TRBD2 aligns across 10 bases. Germline CDR1 reads LNHDA; CDR2 reads SQIVND (reference sequence). The CDR3 contains 15 residues. V was clipped by 1 base and J by 9 bases; unmatched bases: 6.

This chain joins TRBV7-2 and TRBJ2-3, with a tentative D call TRBD2 (5 bases). V lost 5 bases to trimming and J lost 4 bases, with 13 bases between them. The CDR3 is made up of 14 amino acids. Germline assignment: CDR1 SGHTA and CDR2 FQGNSA. The CDR3 loop reads CASSPTSPPDTQYF. CDR3 coding DNA: TGTGCCAGCAGCCCAACTAGTCCCCCAGATACGCAGTATTTT.

This clone was detected only a few times. The V and J genes are TRBV5-1 and TRBJ2-1; D may be TRBD2 (6 bases). Germline loops: CDR1 SGHRS, CDR2 YFSETQ. The CDR3 spans 13 residues. Trimming shortened V by 0 bases and J by 7 bases, and 8 bases separated the two germline ends. CDR3 in amino acids: CASSLALANEQFF. CDR3 DNA: TGCGCCAGCAGCTTGGCGCTAGCGAATGAGCAGTTCTTC.

The chain carries TRBV7-8 and TRBJ2-5, with D perhaps matching TRBD2 (5 bases). The better agreement between TRBJ2-7 and the DNA end casts doubt on the J call. The CDR3 covers 14 residues. Germline CDR1 reads SGHVS; CDR2 reads FQNEAQ. CDR3 loop: CASSLMRATYEQYF. The CDR3, as DNA: TGTGCCAGCAGCTTAATGCGGGCGACCTACGAGCAGTACTTC.

The chain joins TRBV19 to TRBJ1-5, with TRBD1 identical over 9 bases. Unmatched junction bases numbered 1, after V lost 5 bases and J lost 5 bases. CDR1 LNHDA and CDR2 SQIVND come from the germline V gene (reference sequence). The CDR3 covers 13 residues. In nucleotides, the CDR3 is TGTGCCAGTAGTCGGGACAGGGATCAGCCCCAGCATTTT. Translation gives CASSRDRDQPQHF.

V gene TRBV5-1 combines with J gene TRBJ1-1; TRBD1 aligns across 9 bases. CDR1 is SGHRS, CDR2 YFSETQ, per germline. This CDR3 contains 16 residues. V was pared by 3 bases and J by 6 bases, with 12 bases of the junction left unmatched. The CDR3 spells CASSSTRTGAESEAFF. In DNA, the CDR3 is TGCGCCAGCAGCTCAACCCGGACAGGGGCGGAATCTGAAGCTTTCTTT.

V is TRBV6-5 and J is TRBJ1-6; tentative D call: TRBD1 (6 bases). Between the trimmed V and J ends, which lost 6 bases and 9 bases, there was a span of 18 bases. Germline V lookup: CDR1 MNHEY, CDR2 SVGAGI. This CDR3 has 15 amino acids. In DNA, the CDR3 is TGTGCCAGCAGCGCCGAAGGCAGGGGCTTTTCACCCCTCCACTTT. Its translation is CASSAEGRGFSPLHF.

The rearrangement links TRBV7-6 to TRBJ1-5; D not resolved. Germline V gives CDR1 SGHVS, CDR2 FNYEAQ. This CDR3 comprises 13 residues. Trimming stripped 1 base from V and 4 bases from J, with 5 bases between. CDR3 bases: TGTGCCAGCAGCTTAGGTGAGAATCAGCCCCAGCATTTT. Its protein product is CASSLGENQPQHF.

The gene calls are TRBV30 and TRBJ1-4; no clear D. The CDR3 covers 13 residues. Germline V gene lookup returns CDR1 GTSNPN and CDR2 SVGIG (reference sequence). V was shortened by 0 bases and J by 6 bases, with 8 bases between the two germline ends. In DNA form, the CDR3 reads TGTGCCTGGAGTGTACGGGAATATGAAAAACTGTTTTTT. This codes for CAWSVREYEKLFF.

The J gene is TRBJ1-5, the V gene TRBV28; D is uncertain. Germline assignment: CDR1 MDHEN and CDR2 SYDVKM. This CDR3 has 15 amino acids. Trimming stripped 3 bases from V and 0 bases from J, with 9 bases between. The CDR3 protein is CASSFAENSNQPQHF. CDR3 DNA sequence: TGTGCCAGCAGTTTTGCCGAGAATAGCAATCAGCCCCAGCATTTT.

This chain joins TRBV7-6 and TRBJ2-1, with D perhaps matching TRBD1 (5 bases). CDR1 SGHVS and CDR2 FNYEAQ come from the germline V gene. This CDR3 is 14 amino acids long. Trimming removed 6 bases at V and 4 bases at J, with 13 bases between. CDR3 bases: TGTGCCAGCAGAAAGATGGGGCTATACAATGAGCAGTTCTTC. As protein: CASRKMGLYNEQFF.

The chain links TRBV14 to TRBJ2-5, with TRBD1 identical over 9 bases. This CDR3 comprises 14 residues. The germline CDR1 and CDR2 sequences are SGHDN and FVKESK. The ends lost 4 bases at V and 6 bases at J; junction bases unmatched: 6. The CDR3 DNA is TGTGCCAGCAGCCCCGGGACAGGGCGGAAGACCCAGTACTTC. It codes for CASSPGTGRKTQYF.

V usage is TRBV10-3 and J usage is TRBJ2-5, with a tentative D call TRBD1 (5 bases). The V gene's germline CDR1 is ENHRY and CDR2 SYGVKD. The CDR3 totals 16 residues. The V end lost 4 bases, the J end lost 3 bases, and 18 bases lay between the germline ends. The CDR3, as DNA: TGTGCCATCAGTGCTGGATTAGGGGCAGGGAAAGAGACCCAGTACTTC. It encodes CAISAGLGAGKETQYF.

V usage is TRBV18 and J usage is TRBJ2-1, with 9 nucleotides matching TRBD2. The CDR3 loop spans 16 amino acids. The trim removed 3 bases at V and 7 bases at J, leaving 10 bases unmatched. Germline-derived CDR1 and CDR2 are KGHSH and LQKENI. CDR3 sequence: CASSPPGGGVINEQFF. In DNA form, the CDR3 reads TGTGCCAGCTCACCTCCAGGCGGGGGGGTAATAAATGAGCAGTTCTTC.

V and J are TRBV5-1 and TRBJ1-4; 7 nucleotides line up with TRBD1. The CDR3 is 16 amino acids. The V gene's germline CDR1 is SGHRS and CDR2 YFSETQ. The trim removed 4 bases at V and 2 bases at J, leaving 8 bases unmatched. CDR3 sequence reads: CASSTRPGQTNEKLFF. The CDR3 nucleotides read TGCGCCAGCAGCACCCGACCGGGACAGACTAATGAAAAACTGTTTTTT.

This chain connects TRBV28 to TRBJ1-4; a possible D gene is TRBD1 (5 bases). Trimming removed 6 bases from V and 8 bases from J, with 10 bases in between. CDR3 length: 12 amino acids. Looked up from germline, CDR1 is MDHEN and CDR2 is SYDVKM. The CDR3 DNA follows: TGTGCCAGCAGCCCCCGGGGGGAAAAACTGTTTTTT. Its translation: CASSPRGEKLFF.

The chain combines TRBV4-1 with TRBJ1-1; D is possibly TRBD1 (5 bases). The CDR3 contains 15 residues. Germline loops: CDR1 MGHRA, CDR2 YSYEKL. Trimming shortened V by 2 bases and J by 5 bases, and 15 bases separated the two germline ends. The CDR3 reads CASSQRDVRGTEAFF. CDR3 DNA: TGCGCCAGCAGCCAAAGGGACGTCCGGGGGACTGAAGCTTTCTTT.

The rearrangement links TRBV9 to TRBJ1-4, with D possibly being TRBD1 (5 bases). This CDR3 contains 16 residues. V shed 2 bases and J shed 0 bases, with 11 bases lying between them. Germline lookup yields CDR1 SGDLS and CDR2 YYNGEE. In DNA, the CDR3 is TGTGCCAGCAGCGTGTCGGGGACTGCAACTAATGAAAAACTGTTTTTT. Translated: CASSVSGTATNEKLFF.

This clone was recorded a few times. The chain joins TRBV9 to TRBJ1-4; a weak D match, TRBD1 (5 bases). Trimming pared 0 bases from V and 7 bases from J, leaving 13 bases between. Germline assignment: CDR1 SGDLS and CDR2 YYNGEE. The CDR3 contains 15 residues. This CDR3 is CASSVGAREGEKLFF. The DNA for the CDR3 is TGTGCCAGCAGCGTAGGGGCCAGGGAAGGTGAAAAACTGTTTTTT.